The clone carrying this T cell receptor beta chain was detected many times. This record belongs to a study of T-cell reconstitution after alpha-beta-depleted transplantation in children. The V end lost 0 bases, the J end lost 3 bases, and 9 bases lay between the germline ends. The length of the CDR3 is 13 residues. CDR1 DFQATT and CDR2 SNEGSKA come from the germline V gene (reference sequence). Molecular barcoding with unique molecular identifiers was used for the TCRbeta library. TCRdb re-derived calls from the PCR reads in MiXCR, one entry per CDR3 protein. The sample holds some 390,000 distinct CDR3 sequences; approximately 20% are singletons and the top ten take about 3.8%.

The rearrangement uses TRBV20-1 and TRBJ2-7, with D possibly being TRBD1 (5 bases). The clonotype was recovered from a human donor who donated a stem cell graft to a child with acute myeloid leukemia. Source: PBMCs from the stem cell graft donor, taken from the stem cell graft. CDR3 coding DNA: TGCAGTGCTAGAGATCTGACAGACTACGAGCAGTACTTC. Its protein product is CSARDLTDYEQYF.